This T cell receptor (beta chain) was recorded in a study of blood T cell repertoires in COVID-19 (dated by TCRdb to the early 2020s). Describing the broader study: The collaborator samples originated in the United States, Italy and Spain and spanned the acute and convalescent phases of COVID-19. HLA class I and class II types, where available, came from metadata supplied by the sample provider rather than from assay-based typing. The dataset comprised deeply sampled blood TCRbeta repertoires from subjects exposed to, actively infected with, or recovered from COVID-19. The prospective study material was composed of cDNA or gDNA derived from T cells, B-cell-depleted T cells, or PBMCs. Nearly every sample came with metadata listing a de-identified subject ID, COVID-19 status, age in years and sex. The samples were drawn from two sources: the first 160 participants of the ongoing ImmuneRACE study, and 1,254 subjects contributed by 6 global collaborators. The repertoires were released in a freely available public database meant as a resource for research on the immune response to SARS-CoV-2.

The immunoSEQ Assay, a bias-controlled multiplex PCR, was used to amplify TCRbeta CDR3 regions from genomic DNA. From the authors' description of their analysis: The number of nucleated cells in each sample was estimated from the amplification of reference gene primers within the assay. To quantify the absolute abundance of each unique TCRbeta CDR3 rearrangement, sequence reads were collapsed and filtered. For each sample, productive Simpson clonality was calculated as the square root of Simpson's diversity index over productive rearrangements. Not all clones reach the TCRdb copy of this immuneACCESS table, which keeps in-frame sequences only. Checked studies attribute under half of the gap to unresolved V genes and leave the rest unexplained. V and J calls and clone size follow that table, whereas D and trimming were derived from the DNA. The sample data list under 200,000 clones, and 79% of these were observed just once. Of the sample, 8.1% is held by the ten largest clones.

V is cut by 7 bases and J by 7 bases, and the space between the germline ends is 18 bases. From the germline V gene, CDR1 is MNHNS and CDR2 is SASEGT. The CDR3, cysteine through phenylalanine, is 14 amino acids long. Left in the record is the CDR3 DNA by itself, 42 bases read in frame from the first base. At one collaborating source in Seattle, patients were enrolled during active infection and were followed longitudinally through the course of disease. Whole blood was collected in K2EDTA tubes by collaborating institutions according to the institutions' own protocols. For TCRbeta analysis, collaborator samples were shipped as frozen whole blood, as isolated PBMCs, or as DNA extracted from either sample type. As to this clone: What this receptor recognizes is not known. No base qualities exist here, and no much larger clone lies one base off it.

Overall results and qualifications from the work: The quantity of clinical and demographic metadata differed by source and by participant and was supplied without curation.

The rearrangement joined TRBV6-1 to TRBJ2-3, with a weak D call of TRBD2 (5 bases match). This sequence originates from an older woman with COVID-19, enrolled during active disease. The specimen sequenced was peripheral blood. The sequenced DNA: TGTGCCAGCATCAACTGGGGTGCGGGCCATACGCAGTATTTT. This gives the protein CASINWGAGHTQYF.